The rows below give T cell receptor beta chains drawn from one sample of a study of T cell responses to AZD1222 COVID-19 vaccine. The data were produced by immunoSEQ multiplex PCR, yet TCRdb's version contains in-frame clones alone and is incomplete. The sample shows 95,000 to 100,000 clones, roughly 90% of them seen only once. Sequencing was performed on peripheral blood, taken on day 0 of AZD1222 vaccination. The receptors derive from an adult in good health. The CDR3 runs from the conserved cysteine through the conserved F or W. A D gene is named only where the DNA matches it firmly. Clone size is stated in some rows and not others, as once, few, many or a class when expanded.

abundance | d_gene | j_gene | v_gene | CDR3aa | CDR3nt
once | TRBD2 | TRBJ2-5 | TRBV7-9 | CASSSRTSGRETQYF | TGTGCCAGCAGCTCGCGGACTAGCGGGAGAGAGACCCAGTACTTC
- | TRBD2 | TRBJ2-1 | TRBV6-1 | CASSGSRLAGGNEQFF | TGTGCCAGCAGTGGAAGTCGACTAGCGGGAGGAAATGAGCAGTTCTTC
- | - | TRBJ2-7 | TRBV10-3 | CATQGYSTNEQYF | TGTGCCACCCAGGGGTACTCTACGAACGAGCAGTACTTC
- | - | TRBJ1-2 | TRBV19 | CASSLISNYGYTF | TGTGCCAGTAGTCTGATCTCTAACTATGGCTACACCTTC
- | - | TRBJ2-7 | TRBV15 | CATSSDQTGGYEQYF | TGTGCCACCAGCAGCGACCAGACAGGAGGCTACGAGCAGTACTTC
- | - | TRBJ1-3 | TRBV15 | CATSSGAGNTIYF | TGTGCCACCAGCAGCGGGGCGGGAAACACCATATATTTT
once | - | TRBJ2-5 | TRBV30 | CAWSVVGRSETQYF | TGTGCCTGGAGTGTTGTGGGTAGGAGCGAGACCCAGTACTTC
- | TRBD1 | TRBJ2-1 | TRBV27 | CASSLGQGWNEQFF | TGTGCCAGCAGTTTAGGACAGGGGTGGAATGAGCAGTTCTTC
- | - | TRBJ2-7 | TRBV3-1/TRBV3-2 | CASSQVVRGARQYF | TGTGCCAGCAGCCAAGTCGTCAGGGGGGCTCGGCAGTACTTC
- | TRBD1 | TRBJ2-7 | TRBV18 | CASSPWDRAPDEQYF | TGTGCCAGCTCACCCTGGGACAGGGCCCCTGACGAGCAGTACTTC
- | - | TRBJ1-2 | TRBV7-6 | CASSLNSAGLSPNGYTF | TGTGCCAGCAGCCTAAACTCCGCGGGACTCTCACCTAATGGCTACACCTTC
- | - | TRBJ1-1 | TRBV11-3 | CASSLDRNTEAFF | TGTGCCAGCAGCCTTGACAGGAACACTGAAGCTTTCTTT
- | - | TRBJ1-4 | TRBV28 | CASSFGPAREKLFF | TGTGCCAGCAGTTTTGGGCCAGCGAGGGAAAAACTGTTTTTT
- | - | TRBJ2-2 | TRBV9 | CASGRGTNTGELFF | TGTGCCAGCGGACGGGGGACCAACACCGGGGAGCTGTTTTTT
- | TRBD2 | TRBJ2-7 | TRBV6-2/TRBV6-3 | CASSYREGYEQYF | TGTGCCAGCAGTTATCGGGAGGGGTACGAGCAGTACTTC